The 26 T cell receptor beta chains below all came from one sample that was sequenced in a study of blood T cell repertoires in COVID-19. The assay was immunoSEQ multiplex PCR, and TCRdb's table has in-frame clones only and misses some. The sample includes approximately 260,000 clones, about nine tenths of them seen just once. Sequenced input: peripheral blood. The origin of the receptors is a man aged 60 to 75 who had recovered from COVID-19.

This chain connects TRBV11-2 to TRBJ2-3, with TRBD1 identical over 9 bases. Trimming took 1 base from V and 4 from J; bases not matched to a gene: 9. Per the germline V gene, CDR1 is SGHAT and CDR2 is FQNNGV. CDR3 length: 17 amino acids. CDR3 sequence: CASSLARDRVGPDTQYF. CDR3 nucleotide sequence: TGTGCCAGCAGCTTAGCCCGGGACAGGGTGGGGCCAGATACGCAGTATTTT. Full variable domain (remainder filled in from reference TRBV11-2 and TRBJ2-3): EAGVAQSPRYKIIEKRQSVAFWCNPISGHATLYWYQQILGQGPKLLIQFQNNGVVDDSQLPKDRFSAERLKGVDSTLKIQPAKLEDSAVYLCASSLARDRVGPDTQYFGPGTRLTVL.

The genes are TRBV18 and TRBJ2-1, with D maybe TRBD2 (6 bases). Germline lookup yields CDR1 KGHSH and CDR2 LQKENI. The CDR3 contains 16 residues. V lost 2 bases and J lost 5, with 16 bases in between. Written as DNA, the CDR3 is TGTGCCAGCTCACCAACCCGAGGGGTAGCGGACAATGAGCAGTTCTTC. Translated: CASSPTRGVADNEQFF.

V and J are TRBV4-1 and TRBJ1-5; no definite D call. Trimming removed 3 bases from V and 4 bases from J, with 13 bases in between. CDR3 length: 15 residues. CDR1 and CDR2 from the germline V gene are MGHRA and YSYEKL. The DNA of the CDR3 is TGCGCCAGCAGCCAGGCCGGGAACAGAAATCAGCCCCAGCATTTT. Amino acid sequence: CASSQAGNRNQPQHF.

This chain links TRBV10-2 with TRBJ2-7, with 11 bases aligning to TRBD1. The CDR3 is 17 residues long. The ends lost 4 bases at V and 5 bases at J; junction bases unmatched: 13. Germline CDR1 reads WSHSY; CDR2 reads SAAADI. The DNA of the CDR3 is TGCGCCAGCAGTGCCAGATACCGGGACAGGGGGTTACACGAGCAGTACGTC. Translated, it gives CASSARYRDRGLHEQYV.

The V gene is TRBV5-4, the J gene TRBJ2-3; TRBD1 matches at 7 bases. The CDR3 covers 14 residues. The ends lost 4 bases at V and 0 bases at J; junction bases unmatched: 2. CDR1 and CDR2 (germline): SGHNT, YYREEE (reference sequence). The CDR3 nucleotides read TGTGCCAGCAGCAGGGGACAGAGCACAGATACGCAGTATTTT. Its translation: CASSRGQSTDTQYF.

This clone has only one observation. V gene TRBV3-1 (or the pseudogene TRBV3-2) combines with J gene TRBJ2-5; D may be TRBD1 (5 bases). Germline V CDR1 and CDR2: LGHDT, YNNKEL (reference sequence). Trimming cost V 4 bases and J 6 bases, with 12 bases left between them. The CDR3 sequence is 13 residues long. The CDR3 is CASSREGVKTQYF. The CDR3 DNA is TGTGCCAGCAGCCGTGAAGGGGTAAAGACCCAGTACTTC.

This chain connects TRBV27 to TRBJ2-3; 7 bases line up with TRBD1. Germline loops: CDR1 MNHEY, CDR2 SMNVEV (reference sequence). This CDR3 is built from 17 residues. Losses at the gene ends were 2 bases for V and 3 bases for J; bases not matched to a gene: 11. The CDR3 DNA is TGTGCCAGCAGTTTAGTCCGGGACAGTGATTTTACAGATACGCAGTATTTT. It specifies CASSLVRDSDFTDTQYF.

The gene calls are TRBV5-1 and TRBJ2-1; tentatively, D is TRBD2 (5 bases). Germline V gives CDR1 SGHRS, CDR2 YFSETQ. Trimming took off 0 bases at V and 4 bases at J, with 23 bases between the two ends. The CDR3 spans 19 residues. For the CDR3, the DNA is TGCGCCAGCAGCTTGGGAGTAGCGACCTCCTATAAACCTTACAATGAGCAGTTCTTC. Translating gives CASSLGVATSYKPYNEQFF.

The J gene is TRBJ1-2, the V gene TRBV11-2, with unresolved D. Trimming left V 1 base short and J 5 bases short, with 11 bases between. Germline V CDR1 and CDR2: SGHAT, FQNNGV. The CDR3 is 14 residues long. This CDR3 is CASSLVVTVYGYTF. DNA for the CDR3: TGTGCCAGCAGCTTAGTCGTGACTGTATATGGCTACACCTTC. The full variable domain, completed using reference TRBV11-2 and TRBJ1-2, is EAGVAQSPRYKIIEKRQSVAFWCNPISGHATLYWYQQILGQGPKLLIQFQNNGVVDDSQLPKDRFSAERLKGVDSTLKIQPAKLEDSAVYLCASSLVVTVYGYTFGSGTRLTVV.

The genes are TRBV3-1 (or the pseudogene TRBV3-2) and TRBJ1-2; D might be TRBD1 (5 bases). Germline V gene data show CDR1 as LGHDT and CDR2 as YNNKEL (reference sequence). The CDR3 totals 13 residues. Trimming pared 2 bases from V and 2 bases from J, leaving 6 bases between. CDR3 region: CASSQQGNYGYTF. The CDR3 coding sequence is TGTGCCAGCAGCCAACAGGGAAACTATGGCTACACCTTC.

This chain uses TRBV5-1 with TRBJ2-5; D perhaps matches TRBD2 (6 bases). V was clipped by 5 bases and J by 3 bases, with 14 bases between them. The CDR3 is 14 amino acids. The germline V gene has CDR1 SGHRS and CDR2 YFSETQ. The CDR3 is CASRGSGGEETQYF. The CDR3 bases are TGCGCCAGCAGGGGGTCAGGAGGGGAAGAGACCCAGTACTTC.

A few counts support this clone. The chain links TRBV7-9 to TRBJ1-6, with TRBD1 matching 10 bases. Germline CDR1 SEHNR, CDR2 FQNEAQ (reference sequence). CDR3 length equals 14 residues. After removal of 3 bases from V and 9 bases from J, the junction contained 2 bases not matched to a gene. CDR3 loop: CASSLGQGSSPLHF. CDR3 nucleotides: TGTGCCAGCAGCTTGGGACAGGGGAGTTCACCCCTCCACTTT.

CDR3 coding DNA: TGTGCCAGCAGGCTGACAGGGGCCGCCGGCTATGGCTACACCTTC. Translating it yields CASRLTGAAGYGYTF. V usage is TRBV28 and J usage is TRBJ1-2; TRBD1 aligns across 8 bases. The trim removed 6 bases at V and 4 bases at J, leaving 10 bases unmatched. Germline V gives CDR1 MDHEN, CDR2 SYDVKM. This CDR3 has 15 residues.

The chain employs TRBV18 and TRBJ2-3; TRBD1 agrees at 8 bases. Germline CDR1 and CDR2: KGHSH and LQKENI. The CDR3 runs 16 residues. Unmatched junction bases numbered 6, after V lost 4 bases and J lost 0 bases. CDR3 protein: CASSHKDRGSTDTQYF. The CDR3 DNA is TGTGCCAGCTCACACAAAGACAGGGGTAGCACAGATACGCAGTATTTT.

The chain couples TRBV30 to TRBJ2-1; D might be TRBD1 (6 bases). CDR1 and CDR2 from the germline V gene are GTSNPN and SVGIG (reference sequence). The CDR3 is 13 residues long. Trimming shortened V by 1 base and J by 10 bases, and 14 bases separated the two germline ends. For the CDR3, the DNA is TGTGCCTGGAGTGACTACAGGGATAGCGAGCAGTTCTTC. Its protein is CAWSDYRDSEQFF.

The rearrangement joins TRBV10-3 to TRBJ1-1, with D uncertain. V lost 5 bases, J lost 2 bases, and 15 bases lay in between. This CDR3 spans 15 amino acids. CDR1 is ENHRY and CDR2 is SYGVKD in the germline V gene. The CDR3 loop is CAISTLGRKNTEAFF. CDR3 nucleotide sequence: TGTGCCATCAGTACCCTCGGGAGGAAAAACACTGAAGCTTTCTTT.

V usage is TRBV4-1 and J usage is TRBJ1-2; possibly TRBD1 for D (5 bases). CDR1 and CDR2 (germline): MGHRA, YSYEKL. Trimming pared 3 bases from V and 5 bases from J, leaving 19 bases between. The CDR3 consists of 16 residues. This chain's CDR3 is CASSQLAGQGGYGYTF. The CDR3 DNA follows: TGCGCCAGCAGCCAGCTAGCGGGCCAGGGTGGTTATGGCTACACCTTC.

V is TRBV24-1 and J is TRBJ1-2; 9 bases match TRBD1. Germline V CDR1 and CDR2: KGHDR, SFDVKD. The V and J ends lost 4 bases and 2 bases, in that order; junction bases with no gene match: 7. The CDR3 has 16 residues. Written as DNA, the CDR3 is TGTGCCACCAGTGACCCCGCCGGGACAGGGAACTATGGCTACACCTTC. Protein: CATSDPAGTGNYGYTF.

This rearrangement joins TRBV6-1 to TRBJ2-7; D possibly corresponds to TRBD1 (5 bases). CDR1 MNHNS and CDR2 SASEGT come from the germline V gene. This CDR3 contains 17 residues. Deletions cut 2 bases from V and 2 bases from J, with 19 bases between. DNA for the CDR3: TGTGCCAGCAGTGAAAATCCTTCAGGGCTTTTTCCCTACGAGCAGTACGTC. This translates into CASSENPSGLFPYEQYV.

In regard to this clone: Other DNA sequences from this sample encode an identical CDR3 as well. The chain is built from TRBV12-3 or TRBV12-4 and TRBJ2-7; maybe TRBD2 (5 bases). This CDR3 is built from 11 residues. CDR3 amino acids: CASSLGGEQYV. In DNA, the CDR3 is TGCGCCAGCAGTTTAGGCGGGGAGCAGTACGTC.

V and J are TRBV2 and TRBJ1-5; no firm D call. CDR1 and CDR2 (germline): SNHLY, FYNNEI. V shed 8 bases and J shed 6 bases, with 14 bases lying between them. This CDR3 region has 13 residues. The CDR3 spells CASQRREGQPQHF. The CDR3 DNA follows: TGTGCCAGCCAGCGGAGGGAAGGTCAGCCCCAGCATTTT.

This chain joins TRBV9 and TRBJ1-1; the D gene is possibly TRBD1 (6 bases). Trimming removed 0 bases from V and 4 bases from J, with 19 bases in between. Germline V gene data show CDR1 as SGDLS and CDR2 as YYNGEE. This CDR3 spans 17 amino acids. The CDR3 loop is CASSVEAFTTGFTEAFF. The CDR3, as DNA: TGTGCCAGCAGCGTAGAGGCGTTCACCACAGGGTTCACTGAAGCTTTCTTT.

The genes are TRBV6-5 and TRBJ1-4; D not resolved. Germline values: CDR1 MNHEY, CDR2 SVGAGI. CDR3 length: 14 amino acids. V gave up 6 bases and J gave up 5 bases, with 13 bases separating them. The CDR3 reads CASRLDPMNEKLFF. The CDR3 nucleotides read TGTGCCAGCAGGCTAGATCCTATGAATGAAAAACTGTTTTTT.

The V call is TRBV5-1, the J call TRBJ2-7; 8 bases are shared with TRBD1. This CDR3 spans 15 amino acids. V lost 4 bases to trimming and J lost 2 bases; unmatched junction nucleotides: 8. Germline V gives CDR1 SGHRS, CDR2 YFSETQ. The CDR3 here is CASSNSGTGAYEQYF. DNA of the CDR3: TGCGCCAGCAGCAACTCCGGGACAGGAGCCTACGAGCAGTACTTC.

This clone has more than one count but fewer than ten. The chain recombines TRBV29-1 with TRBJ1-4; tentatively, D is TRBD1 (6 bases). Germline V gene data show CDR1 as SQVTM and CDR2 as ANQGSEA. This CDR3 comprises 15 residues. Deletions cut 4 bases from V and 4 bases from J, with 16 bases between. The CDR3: CSVVGGASNNEKLFF. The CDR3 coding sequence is TGCAGCGTTGTCGGGGGGGCGAGTAATAATGAAAAACTGTTTTTT. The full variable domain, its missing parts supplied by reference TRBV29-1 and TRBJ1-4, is SAVISQKPSRDICQRGTSLTIQCQVDSQVTMMFWYRQQPGQSLTLIATANQGSEATYESGFVIDKFPISRPNLTFSTLTVSNMSPEDSSIYLCSVVGGASNNEKLFFGSGTQLSVL.

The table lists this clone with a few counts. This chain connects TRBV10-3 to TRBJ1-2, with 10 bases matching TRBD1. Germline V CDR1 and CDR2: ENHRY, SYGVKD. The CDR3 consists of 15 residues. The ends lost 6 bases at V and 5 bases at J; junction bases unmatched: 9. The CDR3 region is CAIRRTGGDRYGYTF. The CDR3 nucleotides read TGTGCCATCAGGAGGACAGGGGGAGATCGGTATGGCTACACCTTC.